These T cell receptor beta chains were read from a single sample in a study of human T cells and chemical hapten exposure. TCRdb re-called the RACE reads with MiXCR, one entry per CDR3 protein. Here the sample spans 130,000 or so distinct CDR3 sequences, 8.5% to 9.5% being singletons. The sample taken for sequencing was whole blood. These receptor sequences come from a male donor in good health. Some clones in this sample may be carry-over from other donors' samples. CDR3s include the opening cysteine and the closing phenylalanine or tryptophan. A D gene is named only where the DNA matches it firmly. Clone size appears in some rows only: once, few, many, or a class for an expanded clone.

V gene	CDR3 length	D gene	J gene	clone size	CDR3 protein	CDR3 DNA
TRBV7-2	16	.	TRBJ2-1	few	CASSLVRGRSYNEQFF	TGTGCCAGCAGCTTAGTACGGGGGCGGTCCTACAATGAGCAGTTCTTC
TRBV7-8	16	TRBD1	TRBJ2-1	few	CASSSKAGQGYNEQFF	TGTGCCAGCAGCTCGAAGGCGGGACAGGGGTATAATGAGCAGTTCTTC
TRBV6-6	13	TRBD2	TRBJ2-3	.	CAVSGGAGDTQYF	TGTGCCGTCAGCGGGGGGGCCGGAGATACGCAGTATTTT
TRBV4-2	17	TRBD2	TRBJ2-1	many	CASSQNPGLADYNEQFF	TGTGCCAGCAGCCAGAACCCGGGACTAGCGGACTACAATGAGCAGTTCTTC
TRBV25-1	14	TRBD2	TRBJ2-7	.	CASSLGGGRYEQYF	TGTGCCAGCAGTCTCGGGGGGGGGAGATACGAGCAGTACTTC
TRBV19	15	.	TRBJ1-5	few	CASNPTARGVQPQHF	TGTGCCAGTAACCCGACCGCCCGAGGGGTTCAGCCCCAGCATTTT
TRBV25-1	15	.	TRBJ1-3	.	CASSEIGGGGNTIYF	TGTGCCAGCAGTGAAATTGGGGGCGGGGGAAACACCATATATTTT
TRBV20-1	19	TRBD2	TRBJ2-3	many	CSARGEVSGGGGPTDTQYF	TGCAGTGCTAGAGGAGAAGTCAGCGGGGGTGGGGGGCCCACAGATACGCAGTATTTT
TRBV10-3	16	.	TRBJ2-7	.	CAISFSGTRRSYEQYF	TGTGCCATCAGTTTCTCCGGGACAAGACGCTCCTACGAGCAGTACTTC
TRBV29-1	12	TRBD2	TRBJ2-1	few	CSVLTSGNEQFF	TGCAGCGTTTTGACTAGCGGGAACGAGCAGTTCTTC
TRBV12-3/TRBV12-4	14	.	TRBJ2-7	many	CASSLQTSSYEQYF	TGTGCCAGCAGTTTACAGACCAGCTCCTACGAGCAGTACTTC
TRBV29-1	13	TRBD1	TRBJ2-3	many	CSARGQYTDTQYF	TGCAGCGCTAGGGGACAGTACACAGATACGCAGTATTTT
TRBV7-9	15	TRBD2	TRBJ2-7	few	CASSSQLAGGHEQYF	TGTGCCAGCAGCTCCCAGCTAGCGGGAGGCCACGAGCAGTACTTC
TRBV20-1	13	TRBD2	TRBJ2-7	few	CSASAGGNYEQYF	TGCAGTGCTAGTGCGGGGGGAAATTACGAGCAGTACTTC
TRBV7-9	14	.	TRBJ2-7	few	CASSLAERTYEQYF	TGTGCCAGCAGCTTAGCGGAGAGAACCTACGAGCAGTACTTC
TRBV6-1	15	.	TRBJ2-7	.	CASSVPGHSTYEQYF	TGTGCCAGCAGTGTCCCGGGACACTCAACCTACGAGCAGTACTTC
TRBV3-1	14	TRBD2	TRBJ2-1	few	CASSRGRAGNEQFF	TGTGCCAGCAGCCGCGGGAGGGCCGGGAATGAGCAGTTCTTC
TRBV6-1	13	.	TRBJ2-7	few	CASRATGPYEQYF	TGTGCCAGCAGAGCGACAGGCCCCTACGAGCAGTACTTC
TRBV19	14	.	TRBJ1-5	.	CASSTDYSNQPQHF	TGTGCCAGTAGCACAGATTATAGCAATCAGCCCCAGCATTTT
TRBV12-3/TRBV12-4	18	TRBD2	TRBJ2-3	.	CASSQKSVSGSFADTQYF	TGTGCCAGCAGTCAAAAATCTGTCAGCGGGAGTTTCGCAGATACGCAGTATTTT
TRBV6-2/TRBV6-3	13	.	TRBJ1-5	few	CALGEGFNQPQHF	TGTGCCCTCGGAGAAGGGTTCAACCAGCCCCAGCATTTT
TRBV7-2	13	.	TRBJ1-6	few	CASTPGGPSPLHF	TGTGCCAGCACGCCGGGGGGGCCTTCACCCCTCCACTTT
TRBV12-3/TRBV12-4	13	.	TRBJ2-3	many	CASSPSLGDTQYF	TGTGCCAGCAGCCCCTCACTGGGAGATACGCAGTATTTT
TRBV10-3	17	.	TRBJ2-6	few	CAISGQLDLSGANVLTF	TGTGCCATCAGTGGGCAGCTTGACCTCTCTGGGGCCAACGTCCTGACTTTC
TRBV20-1	14	TRBD1	TRBJ2-5	many	CSATGTAQQETQYF	TGCAGTGCTACTGGGACAGCTCAACAAGAGACCCAGTACTTC
TRBV5-1	17	TRBD1	TRBJ2-7	.	CASSLGLGGTGRYEQYF	TGCGCCAGCAGCTTGGGGCTCGGTGGGACAGGGCGGTACGAGCAGTACTTC
TRBV15	16	TRBD2	TRBJ2-5	few	CATSRDRTSGAETQYF	TGTGCCACCAGCAGAGATAGGACTAGCGGAGCTGAGACCCAGTACTTC
TRBV10-3	12	TRBD2	TRBJ2-3	many	CAHSGGTDTQYF	TGTGCCCATAGCGGGGGCACAGATACGCAGTATTTT
TRBV7-9	16	TRBD1	TRBJ1-5	few	CASSRTGNSSNQPQHF	TGTGCCAGCAGCAGGACAGGGAATTCCAGCAATCAGCCCCAGCATTTT
TRBV9	17	.	TRBJ2-2	many	CASSSTDGGWNTGELFF	TGTGCCAGCAGCTCCACGGATGGGGGATGGAACACCGGGGAGCTGTTTTTT
TRBV7-9	15	.	TRBJ2-3	.	CASSWREGSTDTQYF	TGTGCCAGCAGCTGGCGGGAAGGGAGCACAGATACGCAGTATTTT
TRBV7-9	14	.	TRBJ1-2	few	CASGSRQANYGYTF	TGTGCCAGCGGAAGTCGGCAGGCCAACTATGGCTACACCTTC
TRBV14	13	.	TRBJ2-2	few	CASSQETVGELFF	TGTGCCAGCAGCCAAGAAACCGTCGGGGAGCTGTTTTTT
TRBV7-6	15	.	TRBJ1-1	.	CASSLALIRDPGAFF	TGTGCCAGCAGCTTAGCCCTAATCCGGGACCCGGGGGCTTTCTTT
TRBV2	13	TRBD1	TRBJ1-1	few	CASSEGGTAEAFF	TGTGCCAGCAGTGAAGGAGGGACAGCTGAAGCTTTCTTT
TRBV7-2	13	TRBD1	TRBJ1-4	few	CASSTHGQGELFF	TGTGCCAGCAGCACCCACGGACAGGGAGAACTGTTTTTT
TRBV3-1	14	.	TRBJ2-1	many	CASSQDQGFDEQFF	TGTGCCAGCAGCCAAGATCAGGGTTTCGATGAGCAGTTCTTC